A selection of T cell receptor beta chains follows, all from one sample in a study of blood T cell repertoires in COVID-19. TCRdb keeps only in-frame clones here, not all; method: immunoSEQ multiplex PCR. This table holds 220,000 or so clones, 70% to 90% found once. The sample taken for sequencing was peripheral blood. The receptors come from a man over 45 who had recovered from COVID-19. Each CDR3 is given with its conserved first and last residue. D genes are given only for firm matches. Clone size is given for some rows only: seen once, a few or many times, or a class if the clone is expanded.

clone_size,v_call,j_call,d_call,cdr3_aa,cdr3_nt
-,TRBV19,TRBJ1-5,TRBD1,CASSVERPGQGGMLQHF,TGTGCCAGTAGTGTAGAACGTCCGGGACAGGGGGGGATGCTCCAGCATTTT
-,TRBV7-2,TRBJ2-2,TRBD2,CASSTSGPPRTGELFF,TGTGCCAGCAGCACTAGCGGCCCGCCCCGGACCGGGGAGCTGTTTTTT
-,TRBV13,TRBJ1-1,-,CASSFRSMNTEAFF,TGTGCCAGCAGCTTCCGCTCTATGAACACTGAAGCTTTCTTT
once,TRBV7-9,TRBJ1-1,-,CASSSTGSTEAFF,TGTGCCAGCAGCTCTACAGGGAGCACTGAAGCTTTCTTT
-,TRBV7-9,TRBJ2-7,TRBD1,CASSLGQGALTLYEQYF,TGTGCCAGCAGCTTGGGACAGGGGGCATTAACCCTCTACGAGCAGTACTTC
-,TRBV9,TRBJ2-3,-,CASSVGAESTDTQYF,TGTGCCAGCAGCGTAGGGGCAGAGAGCACAGATACGCAGTATTTT
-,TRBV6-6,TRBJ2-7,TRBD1,CASSSQGYEQYF,TGTGCCAGCAGTTCACAGGGGTACGAGCAGTACTTC
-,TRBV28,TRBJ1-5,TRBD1,CASRGLGQKNQPQHF,TGTGCCAGCAGGGGCCTGGGACAGAAAAATCAGCCCCAGCATTTT
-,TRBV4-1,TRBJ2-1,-,CASSQDGGGTQQFF,TGCGCCAGCAGCCAAGATGGTGGGGGGACGCAGCAGTTCTTC
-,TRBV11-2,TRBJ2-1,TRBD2,CASSSPGLAGVGEQFF,TGTGCCAGCAGCTCACCGGGACTAGCGGGAGTAGGGGAGCAGTTCTTC
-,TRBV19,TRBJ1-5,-,CASNQSNQPQHF,TGTGCCAGTAACCAGTCCAATCAGCCCCAGCATTTT
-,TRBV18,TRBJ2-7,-,CASSPDRSYEQYF,TGTGCCAGCTCACCAGACAGGAGCTACGAGCAGTACTTC
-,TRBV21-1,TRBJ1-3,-,CASSKGGQGDTEPRSGNTIYF,TGTGCCAGCAGCAAAGGGGGACAGGGAGATACCGAACCTCGCTCTGGAAACACCATATATTTT
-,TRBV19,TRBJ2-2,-,CASSIEGGTTGELFF,TGTGCCAGTAGTATCGAGGGGGGGACCACCGGGGAGCTGTTTTTT
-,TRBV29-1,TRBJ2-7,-,CSVEDGGSYEQYF,TGCAGCGTTGAAGATGGCGGCTCCTACGAGCAGTACTTC
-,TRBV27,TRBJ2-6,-,CASSLRGQGWGANVLTF,TGTGCCAGCAGTTTACGCGGGCAGGGGTGGGGGGCCAACGTCCTGACTTTC
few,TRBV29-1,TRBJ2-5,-,CSVEESQETQYF,TGCAGCGTGGAGGAGAGCCAAGAGACCCAGTACTTC
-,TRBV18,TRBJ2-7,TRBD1,CASSPRDREPYIEYF,TGTGCCAGCTCACCCCGGGACAGGGAGCCCTACATCGAGTACTTC
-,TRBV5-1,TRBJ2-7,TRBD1,CASSLFGDRVTEQYF,TGCGCCAGCAGCTTGTTCGGGGACAGGGTAACCGAGCAGTACTTC
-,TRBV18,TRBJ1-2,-,CASSPQSLADYGYTF,TGTGCCAGCTCACCACAGTCTCTGGCCGACTATGGCTACACCTTC
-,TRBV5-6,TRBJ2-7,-,CASSLLGEGSYEQYF,TGTGCCAGCAGCTTGTTAGGGGAAGGGTCCTACGAGCAGTACTTC
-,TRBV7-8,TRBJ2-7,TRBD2,CASSSGLADTISYEQYF,TGTGCCAGCAGCAGCGGACTAGCGGACACTATTTCCTACGAGCAGTACTTC
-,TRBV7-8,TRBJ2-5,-,CASSLLRGRETQYF,TGTGCCAGCAGCCTCCTTAGGGGTAGGGAGACCCAGTACTTC
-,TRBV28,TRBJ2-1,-,CASTIEPDEQFF,TGTGCCAGCACCATTGAACCAGATGAGCAGTTCTTC
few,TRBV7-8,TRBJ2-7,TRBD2,CASSLSSGPLAREQYF,TGTGCCAGCAGCTTAAGCTCGGGGCCACTAGCGAGGGAGCAGTACTTC